A single sample gave rise to the 3 T cell receptor beta chains below, sequenced in a study of glioma-infiltrating T cells after dendritic cell vaccination. Assay used: immunoSEQ multiplex PCR; TCRdb lists only in-frame clones, some missing. The table lists approximately 82,000 clones, around 90% of them singletons. The sequences come from blood, collected before dendritic cell vaccination. The receptors were gathered from a human donor with glioblastoma.

V usage is TRBV2 and J usage is TRBJ2-3; D is perhaps TRBD1 (5 bases). The CDR3 totals 14 residues. Germline-derived CDR1 and CDR2 are SNHLY and FYNNEI. Trimming shortened V by 6 bases and J by 3 bases, and 13 bases separated the two germline ends. CDR3 DNA: TGTGCCAGCAGGCTACACAAGGGGACAGATACGCAGTATTTT. Its protein product is CASRLHKGTDTQYF.

The V and J genes are TRBV6-6 and TRBJ1-6; D possibly corresponds to TRBD1 (5 bases). Trimming pared 4 bases from V and 7 bases from J, leaving 14 bases between. The germline V gene encodes CDR1 MNHNY and CDR2 SVGAGI (reference sequence). The CDR3 runs to 15 residues. CDR3 protein: CASSWSGGGNSPLHF. Here the CDR3 DNA reads TGTGCCAGCAGTTGGAGTGGGGGAGGAAATTCACCCCTCCACTTT.

The chain recombines TRBV10-2 with TRBJ2-7, with D possibly matching TRBD1 (6 bases). CDR1 WSHSY and CDR2 SAAADI come from the germline V gene. The CDR3 runs to 13 residues. V was cut by 4 bases and J by 4 bases, with 11 bases left in between. CDR3 sequence reads: CASSVTQGYEQYF. CDR3 DNA: TGCGCCAGCAGTGTGACTCAGGGGTACGAGCAGTACTTC.